This T cell receptor beta chain originates from a study of T cells in women clearing cervical HPV infection (dated by TCRdb to between 2018 and 2020). Concerning the study at large: Cases were roughly 23 women with histologically confirmed HPV16-related CIN3 or worse, including a couple of invasive cancers. Since HLA typing was available for only a few women, HLA type could not be ruled out as a confounder. Cases and controls were matched on year of sample collection and on age within five years. Blood from cases was collected at the visit at which the lesion was first identified, whereas blood from controls was collected once infection was no longer detected. Controls were around 24 women whose single incident HPV16 infection cleared within 12 months without precancer or cancer developing. Cases had a median age of about 34 years compared with roughly 41 for controls, and baseline characteristics showed no significant differences between the groups. The parent cohort enrolled 10,000 or so women aged 18 or older in Guanacaste, Costa Rica, during about 1992 to 1994 and followed them for more than 6 years. Five blinded duplicates per group were added as quality controls, so that about 60 samples were obtained: 50 or so participants and 10 replicates. For cases, a median interval of 149 days, with an interquartile range of 90 to 200 days, was observed between lesion detection and blood sampling. The exploratory proof-of-principle case-control study was nested within the Guanacaste HPV Natural History Study in Costa Rica and compared TCR repertoires across cervical HPV16 outcomes. What the work shows at the level of the full study, not this receptor alone: Because the number of T cells in each sample was unknown, differences in richness could reflect differing T-cell content rather than repertoire biology. Random forest classifiers combining richness and V gene abundances distinguished cases from controls with an estimated AUC of approximately 0.8. Across sequencing depths, CIN3+ cases showed significantly higher TCR repertoire richness than controls, but evenness did not differ between the groups. Lower TRBV6-7 relative abundance was observed in cases than in controls (about 0.099% versus 0.17%; Bonferroni P = 0.0008). The cross-sectional design could not show whether associations preceded infection or resulted from it; effector/memory subsets and HPV-specific T cells were not isolated.

Every participant had a single incident cervical HPV16 infection, and women with prevalent HPV16 infections were excluded. Cervical HPV DNA was detected by MY09/MY11 PCR and genotyped by dot-blot hybridization. Around 15 mL of heparinized blood were centrifuged, and the buffy coat was split into aliquots, frozen at -30 degrees C, and then kept at -80 degrees C. QIAGEN kits were used to extract genomic DNA from the buffy coat specimens. TCR beta CDR3 regions were amplified by multiplex PCR using the immunoSEQ assay from an average of about 1,200 ng genomic DNA per sample. The assay corrected primer bias using a complete synthetic TCR repertoire to establish an amplification baseline. Amplicons were sequenced on the Illumina platform. The authors' pipeline ran thus. Sequences were error-corrected by clustering with frequency ratios and a modified nearest-neighbor algorithm and were then analyzed in the immunoSEQ Analyzer with IMGT gene definitions. TCR richness and evenness were averaged over 20 rarefaction repeats at each rarefaction depth, excluding samples with fewer sequences than the depth. Relative abundances of V, D and J genes were compared between groups using Wilcoxon rank sum tests, with FDR correction applied. For the blinded duplicates, the intraclass correlation was around 95% for TCR richness and averaged about 76% across roughly 65 gene segments. TCRdb stores this immuneACCESS table with in-frame sequences only. Part of the clones is absent; in the studies checked, under half of the shortfall reflects unresolved V genes, and no reason is known for the rest. From that table come the V and J calls and clone size; the DNA was used to work out D and trimming. The sample table includes around 30,000 clones. Of the sample, approximately 3% is held by the ten largest clones.

Concerning this clone itself: What this receptor recognizes is not known. The read halts 3 residues ahead of the CDR3 end, with the missing end drawn from the germline J gene.

For CDR1 and CDR2, the germline V gene (reference sequence) lists LNHDA and SQIVND. V and J are trimmed by 10 bases and 3 bases, and the gene matches miss 4 bases of the junction. The CDR3 contains 13 residues, cysteine and phenylalanine counted. The DNA covers only part of the CDR3, 30 bases in frame from base 1. This TCR came from a woman between 18 and 75 years old with a cervical HPV16 infection that either progressed to CIN3+ or cleared (not recorded which). Rearrangement joined TRBV19 to TRBJ1-5, with 9 middle bases fitting TRBD1. The sequencing input was blood buffy coat. The CDR3 loop reads CATGQGTNQPQHF. The part of the CDR3 DNA that was read is TGTGCCACCGGACAGGGGACCAATCAGCCC.